This is a list of T cell receptor beta chains from one sample in a study of cytomegalovirus exposure and HLA in healthy donors. This table comes from immunoSEQ multiplex PCR, and its TCRdb copy is limited to in-frame clones, with some not included. Counted here are under 150,000 clones, around 80% occurring once; the ten biggest clones make up about 2.5%. The specimen was PBMCs. All receptors derive from a boy aged 2 to 10 in good health and CMV-seronegative. Both conserved end residues are part of each CDR3. D genes are given only for firm matches. A clone size is listed for some rows: how often the clone was seen (once, few, many), or a class if it is expanded.

v_gene: TRBV6-1; len: 14; j_gene: TRBJ2-1; abundance: -; d_gene: TRBD1; CDR3aa: CASSEGTGVSEQFF; CDR3nt: TGTGCCAGCAGTGAGGGGACAGGGGTCTCTGAGCAGTTCTTC
v_gene: TRBV2; len: 13; j_gene: TRBJ2-5; abundance: -; d_gene: -; CDR3aa: CASSVMEGETQYF; CDR3nt: TGTGCCAGCAGTGTGATGGAGGGGGAGACCCAGTACTTC
v_gene: TRBV4-2; len: 15; j_gene: TRBJ2-7; abundance: few; d_gene: TRBD1; CDR3aa: CASSQGTGGSYEQYF; CDR3nt: TGTGCCAGCAGCCAAGGGACAGGGGGCTCCTACGAGCAGTACTTC
v_gene: TRBV5-6; len: 13; j_gene: TRBJ1-6; abundance: -; d_gene: TRBD1; CDR3aa: CASTRDRGTPLHF; CDR3nt: TGTGCCAGCACCCGGGACAGAGGAACTCCCCTCCACTTT
v_gene: TRBV30; len: 13; j_gene: TRBJ1-5; abundance: -; d_gene: -; CDR3aa: CAWSGQSNQPQHF; CDR3nt: TGTGCCTGGAGTGGACAGAGCAATCAGCCCCAGCATTTT
v_gene: TRBV6-4; len: 15; j_gene: TRBJ2-2; abundance: -; d_gene: -; CDR3aa: CASSARPENTGELFF; CDR3nt: TGTGCCAGCAGTGCTAGACCAGAGAACACCGGGGAGCTGTTTTTT
v_gene: TRBV7-2; len: 14; j_gene: TRBJ2-1; abundance: -; d_gene: -; CDR3aa: CASSAQTGYNEQFF; CDR3nt: TGTGCCAGCAGCGCCCAAACAGGGTACAATGAGCAGTTCTTC
v_gene: TRBV10-1; len: 13; j_gene: TRBJ2-1; abundance: -; d_gene: -; CDR3aa: CASSESVEGEQFF; CDR3nt: TGCGCCAGCAGTGAGTCAGTGGAGGGGGAGCAGTTCTTC
v_gene: TRBV6-6; len: 16; j_gene: TRBJ1-2; abundance: -; d_gene: TRBD1; CDR3aa: CASSRDRRTFNYGYTF; CDR3nt: TGTGCCAGCAGTAGGGACAGGCGTACGTTTAACTATGGCTACACCTTC
v_gene: TRBV25-1; len: 16; j_gene: TRBJ1-2; abundance: -; d_gene: -; CDR3aa: CASSELGGKRHYGYTF; CDR3nt: TGTGCCAGCAGTGAATTGGGGGGGAAGAGACACTATGGCTACACCTTC
v_gene: TRBV19; len: 13; j_gene: TRBJ1-1; abundance: -; d_gene: -; CDR3aa: CASSAYRDTEAFF; CDR3nt: TGTGCCAGTAGTGCTTACCGGGACACTGAAGCTTTCTTT
v_gene: TRBV4-1; len: 16; j_gene: TRBJ1-4; abundance: -; d_gene: TRBD1; CDR3aa: CASSPDWDRFNEKLFF; CDR3nt: TGCGCCAGCAGCCCAGACTGGGACAGATTTAATGAAAAACTGTTTTTT
v_gene: TRBV15; len: 15; j_gene: TRBJ2-1; abundance: -; d_gene: -; CDR3aa: CATSRDSDTPTEQFF; CDR3nt: TGTGCCACCAGCAGAGATAGCGACACCCCCACTGAGCAGTTCTTC
v_gene: TRBV5-6; len: 16; j_gene: TRBJ1-3; abundance: -; d_gene: TRBD1; CDR3aa: CASSTGQGVYGNTIYF; CDR3nt: TGTGCCAGCAGCACTGGACAGGGGGTATATGGAAACACCATATATTTT
v_gene: TRBV4-1; len: 15; j_gene: TRBJ2-1; abundance: -; d_gene: -; CDR3aa: CASSQGLPRNNEQFF; CDR3nt: TGCGCCAGCAGCCAAGGACTACCACGAAACAATGAGCAGTTCTTC
v_gene: TRBV7-8; len: 15; j_gene: TRBJ2-1; abundance: -; d_gene: -; CDR3aa: CASSLLEGSYNEQFF; CDR3nt: TGTGCCAGCAGCTTATTGGAGGGTTCCTACAATGAGCAGTTCTTC
v_gene: TRBV6-5; len: 14; j_gene: TRBJ1-5; abundance: -; d_gene: -; CDR3aa: CASSYSSSHQPQHF; CDR3nt: TGTGCCAGCAGTTACTCCTCCAGTCATCAGCCCCAGCATTTT
v_gene: TRBV11-2; len: 17; j_gene: TRBJ2-5; abundance: -; d_gene: -; CDR3aa: CASSFFGQDYPQETQYF; CDR3nt: TGTGCCAGCAGCTTTTTCGGCCAGGACTACCCCCAAGAGACCCAGTACTTC
v_gene: TRBV5-4; len: 15; j_gene: TRBJ2-5; abundance: -; d_gene: -; CDR3aa: CASSLDQGRRETQYF; CDR3nt: TGTGCCAGCAGCTTGGATCAGGGGCGCAGGGAGACCCAGTACTTC
v_gene: TRBV29-1; len: 18; j_gene: TRBJ2-3; abundance: -; d_gene: TRBD2; CDR3aa: CSVLPYLRTGGSTDTQYF; CDR3nt: TGCAGCGTTCTCCCTTACCTCAGGACGGGAGGGAGCACAGATACGCAGTATTTT
v_gene: TRBV5-6; len: 15; j_gene: TRBJ2-7; abundance: -; d_gene: TRBD2; CDR3aa: CASSWGTRGGDEQYF; CDR3nt: TGTGCCAGCAGCTGGGGGACCCGCGGGGGGGACGAGCAGTACTTC
v_gene: TRBV5-6; len: 15; j_gene: TRBJ2-1; abundance: once; d_gene: TRBD1; CDR3aa: CASGIPDRSYNEQFF; CDR3nt: TGTGCCAGCGGAATACCGGACAGGTCCTACAATGAGCAGTTCTTC
v_gene: TRBV15; len: 19; j_gene: TRBJ1-3; abundance: -; d_gene: TRBD1; CDR3aa: CATSRVGGGTGSVGNTIYF; CDR3nt: TGTGCCACCAGCAGGGTAGGTGGCGGGACAGGGAGCGTTGGAAACACCATATATTTT
v_gene: TRBV7-2; len: 16; j_gene: TRBJ1-6; abundance: -; d_gene: -; CDR3aa: CASSLDKGRDGSPLHF; CDR3nt: TGTGCCAGCAGCTTAGATAAGGGGCGTGACGGTTCACCCCTCCACTTT
v_gene: TRBV4-2; len: 15; j_gene: TRBJ2-1; abundance: -; d_gene: TRBD2; CDR3aa: CASSQTGGGYNEQFF; CDR3nt: TGTGCCAGCAGCCAGACCGGGGGAGGGTACAATGAGCAGTTCTTC
v_gene: TRBV13; len: 14; j_gene: TRBJ2-3; abundance: -; d_gene: -; CDR3aa: CASSSTRTADTQYF; CDR3nt: TGTGCCAGCAGCTCTACCCGAACTGCAGATACGCAGTATTTT
v_gene: TRBV30; len: 13; j_gene: TRBJ2-1; abundance: -; d_gene: -; CDR3aa: CAWGTGAINEQFF; CDR3nt: TGTGCCTGGGGCACGGGAGCGATCAATGAGCAGTTCTTC
v_gene: TRBV7-9; len: 16; j_gene: TRBJ2-5; abundance: -; d_gene: TRBD2; CDR3aa: CASSLVPSGDQETQYF; CDR3nt: TGTGCCAGCAGCTTAGTGCCTAGCGGGGACCAAGAGACCCAGTACTTC
v_gene: TRBV6-5; len: 15; j_gene: TRBJ1-2; abundance: -; d_gene: -; CDR3aa: CASSYSALARGGYTF; CDR3nt: TGTGCCAGCAGTTACTCAGCTCTGGCCCGGGGTGGCTACACCTTC
v_gene: TRBV28; len: 14; j_gene: TRBJ1-4; abundance: -; d_gene: -; CDR3aa: CASSLWGRGEKLFF; CDR3nt: TGTGCCAGCAGTTTATGGGGGCGCGGCGAAAAACTGTTTTTT
v_gene: TRBV4-2; len: 14; j_gene: TRBJ1-5; abundance: -; d_gene: -; CDR3aa: CASSQGRERGPQHF; CDR3nt: TGTGCCAGCAGCCAGGGGAGGGAGCGGGGGCCCCAGCATTTT
v_gene: TRBV6-1; len: 15; j_gene: TRBJ1-3; abundance: -; d_gene: -; CDR3aa: CASQTGESSGNTIYF; CDR3nt: TGTGCCAGCCAGACAGGCGAATCCTCTGGAAACACCATATATTTT
v_gene: TRBV6-4; len: 14; j_gene: TRBJ2-2; abundance: few; d_gene: -; CDR3aa: CASSDSGDEGELFF; CDR3nt: TGTGCCAGCAGTGACTCAGGAGACGAGGGGGAGCTGTTTTTT
v_gene: TRBV11-1; len: 16; j_gene: TRBJ1-1; abundance: -; d_gene: TRBD1; CDR3aa: CASSLETGGLNTEAFF; CDR3nt: TGTGCCAGCAGCTTAGAGACAGGGGGATTGAACACTGAAGCTTTCTTT
v_gene: TRBV15; len: 14; j_gene: TRBJ1-1; abundance: -; d_gene: -; CDR3aa: CATSSDRRNTEAFF; CDR3nt: TGTGCCACCAGCAGCGACAGGAGGAACACTGAAGCTTTCTTT
v_gene: TRBV9; len: 14; j_gene: TRBJ2-1; abundance: -; d_gene: TRBD2; CDR3aa: CASSVGAGGNEQFF; CDR3nt: TGTGCCAGCAGCGTTGGGGCGGGGGGCAATGAGCAGTTCTTC
v_gene: TRBV9; len: 13; j_gene: TRBJ1-1; abundance: -; d_gene: TRBD1; CDR3aa: CASSVDRATEAFF; CDR3nt: TGTGCCAGCAGCGTGGACAGGGCCACTGAAGCTTTCTTT
v_gene: TRBV6-4; len: 16; j_gene: TRBJ2-3; abundance: few; d_gene: TRBD2; CDR3aa: CASSEGAGVSTDTQYF; CDR3nt: TGTGCCAGCAGTGAAGGAGCGGGAGTAAGCACAGATACGCAGTATTTT
v_gene: TRBV21-1; len: 11; j_gene: TRBJ2-1; abundance: -; d_gene: -; CDR3aa: CARYFKGAKFF; CDR3nt: TGTGCCAGGTACTTCAAGGGGGCTAAGTTCTTC
v_gene: TRBV5-6; len: 12; j_gene: TRBJ2-2; abundance: medium-sized; d_gene: -; CDR3aa: CASSRQPWELFF; CDR3nt: TGTGCCAGCAGCCGACAGCCCTGGGAGCTGTTTTTT
v_gene: TRBV7-9; len: 16; j_gene: TRBJ1-3; abundance: -; d_gene: TRBD1; CDR3aa: CASRPTGALSGNTIYF; CDR3nt: TGTGCCAGCAGACCCACAGGGGCCCTCTCTGGAAACACCATATATTTT
v_gene: TRBV6-5; len: 16; j_gene: TRBJ1-2; abundance: -; d_gene: TRBD1; CDR3aa: CASSYLGTGPGYGYTF; CDR3nt: TGTGCCAGCAGTTACCTCGGGACAGGGCCGGGCTATGGCTACACCTTC
v_gene: TRBV6-6; len: 16; j_gene: TRBJ1-1; abundance: few; d_gene: -; CDR3aa: CASSYSPGQSDTEAFF; CDR3nt: TGTGCCAGCAGTTACTCCCCTGGACAGTCAGACACTGAAGCTTTCTTT
v_gene: TRBV6-1; len: 17; j_gene: TRBJ1-5; abundance: -; d_gene: -; CDR3aa: CASSDTGDPYSNQPQHF; CDR3nt: TGTGCCAGCAGTGATACGGGGGATCCGTATAGCAATCAGCCCCAGCATTTT
v_gene: TRBV19; len: 14; j_gene: TRBJ1-1; abundance: -; d_gene: -; CDR3aa: CASSIGRQNTEAFF; CDR3nt: TGTGCCAGTAGTATAGGCAGACAGAACACTGAAGCTTTCTTT
v_gene: TRBV11-2; len: 18; j_gene: TRBJ2-1; abundance: once; d_gene: -; CDR3aa: CASSLDRSAQRAYNEQFF; CDR3nt: TGTGCCAGCAGCTTAGATAGAAGCGCCCAGAGGGCTTACAATGAGCAGTTCTTC
v_gene: TRBV2; len: 15; j_gene: TRBJ2-1; abundance: -; d_gene: TRBD2; CDR3aa: CASHTSGKAINEQFF; CDR3nt: TGTGCCAGCCATACTAGCGGGAAGGCTATAAATGAGCAGTTCTTC
v_gene: TRBV27; len: 16; j_gene: TRBJ2-5; abundance: -; d_gene: TRBD1; CDR3aa: CASSSSRQGARETQYF; CDR3nt: TGTGCCAGCAGTTCGTCTAGACAGGGGGCGCGGGAGACCCAGTACTTC
v_gene: TRBV4-1; len: 15; j_gene: TRBJ1-1; abundance: -; d_gene: TRBD1; CDR3aa: CASSQLDRGGTEAFF; CDR3nt: TGCGCCAGCAGCCAGCTGGACAGGGGGGGCACTGAAGCTTTCTTT
v_gene: TRBV4-1; len: 16; j_gene: TRBJ2-5; abundance: few; d_gene: TRBD2; CDR3aa: CASSQLGTSGMETQYF; CDR3nt: TGCGCCAGCAGCCAACTGGGGACTAGCGGGATGGAGACCCAGTACTTC
v_gene: TRBV4-1; len: 16; j_gene: TRBJ1-3; abundance: once; d_gene: -; CDR3aa: CASSQGGTSSGNTIYF; CDR3nt: TGCGCCAGCAGCCAAGGCGGAACCAGCTCTGGAAACACCATATATTTT
v_gene: TRBV6-6; len: 15; j_gene: TRBJ2-2; abundance: -; d_gene: TRBD1; CDR3aa: CASSYPGQGHGELFF; CDR3nt: TGTGCCAGCAGTTACCCGGGACAGGGTCACGGGGAGCTGTTTTTT
v_gene: TRBV14; len: 16; j_gene: TRBJ2-1; abundance: -; d_gene: -; CDR3aa: CASSQDRQGILYEQFF; CDR3nt: TGTGCCAGCAGCCAAGACCGGCAGGGTATTCTCTATGAGCAGTTCTTC
v_gene: TRBV6-5; len: 12; j_gene: TRBJ1-2; abundance: -; d_gene: -; CDR3aa: CASSPSLDSYTF; CDR3nt: TGTGCCAGCAGTCCCTCCCTCGACAGCTACACCTTC
v_gene: TRBV7-3; len: 14; j_gene: TRBJ2-3; abundance: -; d_gene: -; CDR3aa: CASSLIDSGDTQYF; CDR3nt: TGTGCCAGCAGCTTAATAGATTCGGGAGATACGCAGTATTTT
v_gene: TRBV7-4; len: 14; j_gene: TRBJ2-7; abundance: -; d_gene: TRBD1; CDR3aa: CATPPGQGAREQYF; CDR3nt: TGTGCCACCCCCCCGGGACAGGGGGCGCGAGAGCAGTACTTC